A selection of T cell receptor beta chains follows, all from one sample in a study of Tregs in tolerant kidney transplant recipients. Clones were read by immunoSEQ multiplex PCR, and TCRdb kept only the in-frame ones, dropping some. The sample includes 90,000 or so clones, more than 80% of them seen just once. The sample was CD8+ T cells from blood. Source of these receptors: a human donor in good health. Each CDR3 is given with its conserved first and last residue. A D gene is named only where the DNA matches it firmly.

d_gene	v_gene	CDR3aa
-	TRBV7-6	CASSLDGGTTDTQYF
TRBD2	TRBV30	CAWSVGLAVNQETQYF
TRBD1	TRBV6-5	CASSYKGTGFYGYTF
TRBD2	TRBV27	CASRISGRGSYEQYF
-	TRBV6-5	CASSYSTAPEKLFF
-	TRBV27	CASSSGGGGRKKLFF
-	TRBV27	CASSLGSEQFF
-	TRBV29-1	CSVEVHGRAYNEQFF
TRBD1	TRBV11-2	CASSYGQGPYEQYF
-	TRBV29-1	CSVEDLADSYNEQFF
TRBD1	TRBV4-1	CASSQAPGQGKAGELFF
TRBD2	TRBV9	CASNPTSGVQETQYF
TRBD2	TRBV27	CASTRGGPGELFF
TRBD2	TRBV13	CASSLGAGVAKNIQYF
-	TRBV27	CASSLSGQIYEQYF
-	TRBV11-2	CASRLGVDGYTF
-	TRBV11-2	CASSPGWGPFSYEQYF
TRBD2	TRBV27	CASRGLGVPNEQFF
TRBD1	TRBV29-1	CSATGAYNYGYTF
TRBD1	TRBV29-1	CSVITPPGTGTPLYTDTQYF
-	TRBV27	CASSLSGGANGYTF
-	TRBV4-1	CASSHDHEETQYF
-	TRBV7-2	CASSLGTATYEQYF
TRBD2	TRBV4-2	CASSQENSGGSYEQYF
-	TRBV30	CAWRAGGNTEAFF
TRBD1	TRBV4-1	CASSQGTGGNTIYF
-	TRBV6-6	CASSFTGLWETQYF
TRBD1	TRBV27	CASGDRGRTEAFF
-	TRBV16	CASSPVREDSPLHF
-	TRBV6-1	CASSGGDTGELFF
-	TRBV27	CASSLRGNEQFF
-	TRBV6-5	CASSTVGNEQFF
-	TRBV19	CASSILDYNSPLHF
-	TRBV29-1	CSVARTSPYEQYF
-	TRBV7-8	CASTQAPLDPNTEAFF
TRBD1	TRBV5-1	CASSGTRDRLYEQYF
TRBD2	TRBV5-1	CASSLGVLAGAGELFF
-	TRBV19	CASSIEGGGEDQPQHF
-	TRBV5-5	CASSATGHPPGYTF
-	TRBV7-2	CASSLTPGFSEKLFF
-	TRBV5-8	CASSLEAASYEQYF
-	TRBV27	CASSLFRSNQPQHF
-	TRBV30	CAWSETGLVYEQYF
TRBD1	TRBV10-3	CAISAGQGAYEQYF
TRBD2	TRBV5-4	CASSQQREVTDEQFF
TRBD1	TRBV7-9	CASSGSGTGPRGELFF